This T cell receptor beta chain stems from a study of T cells in Graves' hyperthyroidism and ophthalmopathy. This clonotype was counted only a few times. Criteria for exclusion of patients were uncontrolled infection, other autoimmune disease, pregnancy or lactation. Diagnoses used clinical symptoms, serum thyroxine and TRAb, thyroid ultrasound and orbital computed tomography. The CDR3 is made up of 15 amino acids. Germline V gene lookup returns CDR1 SGDLS and CDR2 YYNGEE. The V and J ends lost 0 bases and 7 bases respectively, with 14 bases between them. Researchers took RNA transcripts and amplified the TCR beta CDR3 regions from them. Carried out on the TCR CDR3, a first-round RT-PCR used the HTBI primer set. TCRdb used MiXCR to reprocess the multiplex PCR reads, holding one entry per CDR3 protein. The table includes some 620,000 distinct CDR3 sequences, around 15% detected once.

The specimen was blood. The clonotype originates from a woman between 25 and 40 years old with Graves' hyperthyroidism. The chain links TRBV9 to TRBJ1-5; D unresolved. CDR3 coding DNA: TGTGCCAGCAGCGTAGGTCTCACCGTGGAGCAGCCCCAGCATTTT. Amino acid sequence: CASSVGLTVEQPQHF. Drawing the rest from reference TRBV9 and TRBJ1-5, the complete variable domain is DSGVTQTPKHLITATGQRVTLRCSPRSGDLSVYWYQQSLDQGLQFLIQYYNGEERAKGNILERFSAQQFPDLHSELNLSSLELGDSALYFCASSVGLTVEQPQHFGDGTRLSIL.